This T cell receptor beta chain stems from a study of blood T cell repertoires in COVID-19. On the study more broadly: COVID-19 samples collected from the United States, Italy and Spain covered acute and convalescent phases.

Patients at the Seattle site were enrolled during active infection and followed longitudinally. Germline V lookup: CDR1 ENHRY, CDR2 SYGVKD. The CDR3 consists of 13 residues. With 6 bases removed from V and 3 bases from J, the gap between germline ends came to 8 bases. Original handling: Reference gene primers were amplified, and this amplification served to estimate nucleated cell counts. Clones were read by immunoSEQ multiplex PCR, and TCRdb kept only the in-frame ones, dropping some. V and J calls plus clone size are reproduced from that table; the DNA served to infer D and trimming. The repertoire consists of about 260,000 clones, with around nine tenths occurring once and the leading ten covering about 10%.

The sequencing sample was made of peripheral blood. The rearrangement links TRBV10-3 to TRBJ2-2; possibly TRBD2 for D (6 bases). This receptor was identified in a woman in her 30s with COVID-19, enrolled during active disease. The CDR3 DNA reads TGTGCCATCAGCGGGACTGACACCGGGGAGCTGTTTTTT. Amino acids: CAISGTDTGELFF.